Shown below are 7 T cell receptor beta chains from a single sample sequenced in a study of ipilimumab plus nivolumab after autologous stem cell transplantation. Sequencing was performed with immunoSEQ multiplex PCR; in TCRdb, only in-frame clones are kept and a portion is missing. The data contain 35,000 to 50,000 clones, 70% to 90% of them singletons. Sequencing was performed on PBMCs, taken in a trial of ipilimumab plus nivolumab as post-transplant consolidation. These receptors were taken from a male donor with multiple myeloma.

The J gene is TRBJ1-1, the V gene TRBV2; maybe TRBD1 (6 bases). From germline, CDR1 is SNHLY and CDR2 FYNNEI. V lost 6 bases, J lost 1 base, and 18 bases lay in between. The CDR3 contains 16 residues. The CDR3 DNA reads TGTGCCAGCAGCCAACTAGGGGGAGTAGGGAACACTGAAGCTTTCTTT. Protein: CASSQLGGVGNTEAFF.

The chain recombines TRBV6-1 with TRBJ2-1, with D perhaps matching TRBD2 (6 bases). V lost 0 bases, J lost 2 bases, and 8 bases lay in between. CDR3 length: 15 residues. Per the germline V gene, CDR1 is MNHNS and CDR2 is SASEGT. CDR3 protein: CASSEASGAYNEQFF. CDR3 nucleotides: TGTGCCAGCAGTGAAGCTAGCGGAGCCTACAATGAGCAGTTCTTC.

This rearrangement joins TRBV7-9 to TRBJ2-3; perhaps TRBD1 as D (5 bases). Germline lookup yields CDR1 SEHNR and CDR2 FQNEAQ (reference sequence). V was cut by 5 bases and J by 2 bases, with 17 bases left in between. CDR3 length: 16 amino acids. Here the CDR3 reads CASSLLGQAVTDTQYF. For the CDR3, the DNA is TGTGCCAGCAGCCTGTTGGGGCAGGCCGTCACAGATACGCAGTATTTT.

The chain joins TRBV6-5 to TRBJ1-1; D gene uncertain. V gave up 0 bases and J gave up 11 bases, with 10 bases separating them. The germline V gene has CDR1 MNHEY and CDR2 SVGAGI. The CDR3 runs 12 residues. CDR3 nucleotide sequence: TGTGCCAGCAGTTACTCTGGGCAGGCTGCTTTCTTT. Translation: CASSYSGQAAFF.

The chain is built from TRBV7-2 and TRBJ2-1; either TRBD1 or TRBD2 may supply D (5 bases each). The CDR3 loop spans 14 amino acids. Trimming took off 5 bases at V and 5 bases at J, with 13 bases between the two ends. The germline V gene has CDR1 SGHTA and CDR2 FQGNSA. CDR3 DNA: TGTGCCAGCAGCCAGGGTCGGGGAGACAATGAGCAGTTCTTC. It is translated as CASSQGRGDNEQFF.

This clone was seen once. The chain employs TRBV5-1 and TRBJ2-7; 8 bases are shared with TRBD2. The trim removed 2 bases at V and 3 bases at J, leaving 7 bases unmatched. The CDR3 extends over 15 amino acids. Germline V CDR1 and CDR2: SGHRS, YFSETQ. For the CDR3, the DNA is TGCGCCAGCAGCTTAGGCACGGGAGGGATCTACGAGCAGTACTTC. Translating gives CASSLGTGGIYEQYF.

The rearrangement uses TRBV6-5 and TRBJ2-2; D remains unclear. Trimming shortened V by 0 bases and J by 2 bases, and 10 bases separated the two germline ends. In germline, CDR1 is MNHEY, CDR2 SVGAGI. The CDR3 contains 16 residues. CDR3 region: CASSYSWAPNTGELFF. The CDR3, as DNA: TGTGCCAGCAGTTACTCGTGGGCCCCTAACACCGGGGAGCTGTTTTTT.